Sequencing of this TCR beta chain was carried out in a study of blood T cell repertoires in COVID-19. Study-wide background: The origin of the acute and convalescent COVID-19 samples was the United States, Italy and Spain. T cells, B-cell-depleted T cells, or PBMCs supplied cDNA or gDNA.

The CDR3 has 15 residues. The V gene end was trimmed by 6 bases and the J gene end by 8 bases; junction bases not matched to a gene: 9. Per germline, CDR1 SEHNR and CDR2 FQNEAQ (reference sequence). Per the authors' pipeline: Reference gene primer amplification gave estimated nucleated cell counts. The data were produced by immunoSEQ multiplex PCR, yet TCRdb's version contains in-frame clones alone and is incomplete. That table supplies the V and J calls and clone size; D and trimming were determined from the DNA. The repertoire holds roughly 14,000 clones, 85% to 90% seen once, with 25% to 40% in the top ten.

This chain uses TRBV7-9 with TRBJ1-4; 10 nucleotides agree with TRBD1. The sequence was obtained from a human donor in a cohort sampled during active COVID-19. The sample comprised peripheral blood. CDR3 in amino acids: CASRPTGTGVEKLFF. CDR3 sequence (DNA): TGTGCCAGCAGACCTACCGGGACAGGGGTCGAAAAACTGTTTTTT.